The rows below give T cell receptor beta chains drawn from one sample of a study of T cell responses to AZD1222 COVID-19 vaccine. Method: immunoSEQ multiplex PCR; TCRdb's copy keeps in-frame clones and lacks some. The sample shows 150,000 or so clones, 85% to 95% of them seen only once. Sequencing used peripheral blood, obtained on day 0 of AZD1222 vaccination. These receptors all stem from an adult in good health. Each CDR3 is given with its conserved first and last residue. A D gene is named only where the DNA matches it firmly. The size field is filled for only some rows; it gives once, few, many or a size class.

length	D	size	V	J	CDR3	DNA
13	-	once	TRBV5-1	TRBJ2-7	CASTVDPTYEQYF	TGCGCCAGCACCGTCGACCCCACCTACGAGCAGTACTTC
15	-	-	TRBV16	TRBJ1-1	CASSREQGKDTEAFF	TGTGCCAGCAGCCGAGAACAGGGTAAAGACACTGAAGCTTTCTTT
14	-	-	TRBV18	TRBJ1-6	CASSPRDNNSPLHF	TGTGCCAGCTCACCACGGGACAATAATTCACCCCTCCACTTT
15	-	-	TRBV4-3	TRBJ1-2	CASSQDTAAHYGYTF	TGCGCCAGCAGCCAAGATACGGCAGCCCACTATGGCTACACCTTC
15	TRBD2	-	TRBV9	TRBJ2-5	CASSGSGGVRETQYF	TGTGCCAGCAGCGGTAGCGGGGGGGTCCGTGAGACCCAGTACTTC
14	TRBD1	few	TRBV28	TRBJ1-1	CAGRGPADSTEAFF	TGTGCCGGGAGGGGGCCGGCGGATAGCACTGAAGCTTTCTTT
14	TRBD1	-	TRBV6-5	TRBJ2-7	CASRLGQAFYEQYF	TGTGCCAGCAGGCTGGGACAGGCCTTTTACGAGCAGTACTTC
15	-	-	TRBV6-5	TRBJ2-7	CASRDSTGKNDEQYF	TGTGCCAGCAGGGACTCGACCGGGAAAAACGACGAGCAGTACTTC
15	-	-	TRBV11-3	TRBJ1-1	CASSLEETMNTEAFF	TGTGCCAGCAGCTTAGAGGAGACGATGAACACTGAAGCTTTCTTT
16	-	-	TRBV5-6	TRBJ2-3	CASSLVGGLGTDTQYF	TGTGCCAGCAGTCTGGTCGGGGGGCTGGGCACAGATACGCAGTATTTT
17	-	-	TRBV14	TRBJ1-3	CASSRNREISSGNTIYF	TGTGCCAGCAGCCGGAACAGGGAAATCAGCTCTGGAAACACCATATATTTT
13	TRBD1	-	TRBV7-2	TRBJ2-7	CASSPGGSYEQYF	TGTGCCAGCAGCCCAGGGGGCTCCTACGAGCAGTACTTC
14	-	-	TRBV5-6	TRBJ1-4	CASSFRGPGEKLFF	TGTGCCAGCAGCTTTCGGGGGCCAGGGGAAAAACTGTTTTTT
14	TRBD2	-	TRBV6-6	TRBJ2-7	CASTPSGGAYEQYF	TGTGCCAGCACCCCCAGCGGGGGGGCCTACGAGCAGTACTTC
14	TRBD1	-	TRBV3-1/TRBV3-2	TRBJ1-2	CASSLPQGAGGYTF	TGTGCCAGCAGCCTCCCACAGGGGGCGGGGGGCTACACCTTC
16	TRBD1	-	TRBV18	TRBJ1-2	CASSPPSTGGNYGYTF	TGTGCCAGCTCACCACCTTCCACAGGGGGCAACTATGGCTACACCTTC
19	TRBD1	-	TRBV9	TRBJ1-2	CASSRTPGTGTLGEDGYTF	TGTGCCAGCAGCCGAACCCCCGGGACAGGGACTCTTGGTGAAGATGGCTACACCTTC
16	TRBD2	once	TRBV27	TRBJ2-5	CATGLAGTSNPETQYF	TGTGCCACGGGACTAGCGGGGACCTCCAATCCTGAGACCCAGTACTTC
11	-	-	TRBV2	TRBJ2-1	CASSWYNEQFF	TGTGCCAGCAGTTGGTACAATGAGCAGTTCTTC
17	TRBD1	-	TRBV18	TRBJ1-2	CASSTGQAGVALYGYTF	TGTGCCAGCTCAACGGGACAGGCCGGTGTGGCCCTATATGGCTACACCTTC
15	-	-	TRBV7-9	TRBJ2-7	CASNVWDADPHEQYF	TGTGCCAGCAACGTGTGGGATGCGGACCCCCACGAGCAGTACTTC
16	-	-	TRBV7-9	TRBJ2-1	CASSSLSRGVIGEQFF	TGTGCCAGCAGCTCCCTATCTCGGGGCGTAATCGGTGAGCAGTTCTTC
13	-	-	TRBV7-2	TRBJ2-3	CASSFAEADTQYF	TGTGCCAGCAGCTTCGCAGAGGCGGATACGCAGTATTTT
14	-	-	TRBV19	TRBJ1-2	CASRRDERNYGYTF	TGTGCCAGTAGACGGGATGAGCGCAACTATGGCTACACCTTC
12	TRBD1	-	TRBV19	TRBJ1-5	CASSVRQGALHF	TGTGCCAGTAGTGTGCGACAGGGGGCCCTACATTTT
14	-	once	TRBV5-1	TRBJ2-5	CASSLGQSKETQYF	TGCGCCAGCAGCTTGGGACAGAGCAAAGAGACCCAGTACTTC
15	TRBD1	once	TRBV11-2	TRBJ1-2	CASSSPGQGNYGYTF	TGTGCCAGCAGCTCCCCGGGACAGGGGAACTATGGCTACACCTTC
13	-	-	TRBV7-9	TRBJ1-5	CASSPQGDQPQHF	TGTGCCAGCAGCCCCCAAGGCGATCAGCCCCAGCATTTT
23	TRBD2	-	TRBV3-1/TRBV3-2	TRBJ2-1	CASSQISGLAGSSGRPNYNEQFF	TGTGCCAGCAGCCAAATCTCTGGATTGGCGGGGTCTAGCGGGCGGCCTAACTACAATGAGCAGTTCTTC
14	-	few	TRBV5-1	TRBJ1-4	CASSLVGNNEKLFF	TGCGCCAGCAGCTTGGTCGGGAATAATGAAAAACTGTTTTTT
14	-	-	TRBV7-9	TRBJ2-3	CASSLSSNTDTQYF	TGTGCCAGCAGCTTAAGCTCTAACACAGATACGCAGTATTTT
17	-	-	TRBV19	TRBJ1-2	CASARTQGRLVGNGYTF	TGTGCCAGTGCCCGTACACAGGGTCGGCTAGTTGGCAATGGCTACACCTTC
15	TRBD1	-	TRBV11-2	TRBJ2-1	CASSWRTGTYNEQFF	TGTGCCAGCAGCTGGCGGACAGGGACCTACAATGAGCAGTTCTTC
13	-	-	TRBV11-2	TRBJ1-6	CASSLGLDVTLHF	TGTGCCAGCAGCCTCGGACTGGATGTCACCCTCCACTTT
17	-	-	TRBV29-1	TRBJ2-2	CSVEDRGDPENTGELFF	TGCAGCGTTGAAGATCGCGGGGATCCCGAAAACACCGGGGAGCTGTTTTTT
14	-	-	TRBV28	TRBJ2-7	CASTPGQSRYEQYF	TGTGCCAGCACCCCTGGACAGTCCAGGTACGAGCAGTACTTC
15	-	-	TRBV15	TRBJ1-5	CATSRETRGGQPQHF	TGTGCCACCAGCAGAGAGACCCGGGGCGGTCAGCCCCAGCATTTT
15	-	-	TRBV9	TRBJ1-4	CASSPFGGRGEKLFF	TGTGCCAGCAGCCCATTCGGGGGAAGAGGAGAAAAACTGTTTTTT
16	TRBD1	-	TRBV2	TRBJ2-1	CASSPYLQGRLDEQFF	TGTGCCAGCAGTCCGTACTTACAGGGGCGGTTGGATGAGCAGTTCTTC
14	-	-	TRBV5-8	TRBJ1-1	CASSGGTANTEAFF	TGTGCCAGCAGCGGCGGGACCGCCAACACTGAAGCTTTCTTT
14	-	-	TRBV6-5	TRBJ1-6	CASSRLLTNSPLHF	TGTGCCAGCTCTCGGCTCCTTACCAATTCACCCCTCCACTTT
12	-	-	TRBV12-3/TRBV12-4	TRBJ1-2	CASSSGGQGYTF	TGTGCCAGCAGTTCGGGGGGGCAAGGCTACACCTTC
12	-	-	TRBV28	TRBJ1-2	CASSFGGSGYTF	TGTGCCAGCAGTTTCGGAGGGAGTGGCTACACCTTC
12	-	once	TRBV6-1	TRBJ2-5	CASGVGRETQYF	TGTGCCAGCGGGGTGGGGCGGGAGACCCAGTACTTC
14	TRBD2	-	TRBV18	TRBJ2-3	CASSPRTSEDTQYF	TGTGCCAGCTCACCCCGGACTAGCGAAGATACGCAGTATTTT
15	TRBD1	-	TRBV19	TRBJ2-5	CASSVGQGYEETQYF	TGTGCCAGTAGTGTCGGACAGGGGTATGAGGAGACCCAGTACTTC